This T cell receptor beta chain was sequenced during a study of T cells in Graves' hyperthyroidism and ophthalmopathy. Amplification targeted TCR beta CDR3 regions from RNA transcripts. RT-PCR in the first round (using the HTBI primer set) targeted the TCR CDR3. A single record per CDR3 protein comes from TCRdb applying MiXCR to the multiplex PCR reads. The table has 500,000 or so distinct CDR3 sequences, 17% seen once. This clonotype has at least ten counts. CDR1 and CDR2 from the germline V gene are DFQATT and SNEGSKA (reference sequence). V dropped 0 bases and J dropped 3; count of bases not matched to a gene: 5. The CDR3 covers 15 residues.

The sequencing input was blood. This chain joins TRBV20-1 and TRBJ2-5; 9 nucleotides match TRBD2. The sequence came from a woman in her late teens or twenties with Graves' ophthalmopathy. CDR3 coding DNA: TGCAGTGCTAGAGATCTACCTAGCGGGGAAGAGACCCAGTACTTC. It codes for CSARDLPSGEETQYF.